This TCR beta chain was sequenced in a study of radiotherapy plus CTLA-4 blockade in lung cancer. Study background: Among patients, less than 20% showed objective responses, and approximately 30% had disease control. Overall study findings and caveats: Expansion in blood of tumor-derived TCR clones was seen after radiotherapy plus ipilimumab. Together with interferon-beta, which increased in serum after radiation, early dynamic changes in blood T cell clones were reportedly the best predictors of response.

With regard to this clone: The target antigen is unknown.

The germline CDR1 and CDR2 sequences are SGHNT and YYREEE (reference sequence). V dropped 0 bases and J dropped 7 bases, with 13 bases sitting between them. This CDR3 is 15 amino acids long. Sequenced by immunoSEQ multiplex PCR; TCRdb stores in-frame clones only, minus some. The data hold tens of thousands of clones, with approximately 86% observed a single time. Chemo-refractory metastatic non-small-cell lung cancer patients underwent focal radiation alongside CTLA-4 blockade with ipilimumab. This TCR was recovered from a human donor with non-small cell lung cancer who had stable disease on radiotherapy plus ipilimumab. The rearrangement joins TRBV5-4 to TRBJ2-2, with D possibly TRBD1 on 6 matching bases. Material: peripheral blood, obtained from a patient treated with radiotherapy plus ipilimumab. The CDR3 sequence: CASSLVQGGGGELFF. The CDR3 nucleotides are TGTGCCAGCAGCTTGGTACAGGGCGGTGGCGGGGAGCTGTTTTTT.